Only a few counts were recorded for the clone carrying this T cell receptor beta chain. This sample is drawn from a study of regulatory T cells in long-lasting Graves disease. Study summary: Graves' patients, newly diagnosed, had taken antithyroid drugs under 3 months.

Deletions cut 6 bases from V and 2 bases from J, with 13 bases between. There are 14 residues in the CDR3. Investigators prepared the TCR beta libraries by applying iRepertoire HTBI primers and Arm-PCR of CDR3 regions. Using its own MiXCR run on the multiplex PCR reads, TCRdb lists one record per CDR3 protein. This sample has 350,000 to 550,000 distinct CDR3 sequences; 14% occur once, and the top ten carry about 15%. Regarding time point: newly diagnosed GD, antithyroid drugs for less than 3 months. PBMCs were the source of the RNA used for TCR sequencing. These data were also filed under a second study, of T cells in Graves' hyperthyroidism and ophthalmopathy. That study reports: Thyroid ultrasound, orbital computed tomography, clinical symptoms, and serum thyroxine and TRAb underpinned diagnoses.

This TCR was sampled from a woman in her forties or fifties with Graves disease. V gene TRBV12-3 or TRBV12-4 combines with J gene TRBJ2-5; perhaps D is TRBD1 or TRBD2 (5 bases each). Here the sequenced sample was peripheral blood mononuclear cells (PBMCs), taken at new diagnosis, from a patient treated with antithyroid drugs. The CDR3 spells CASRPGTIQETQYF. CDR3 bases: TGTGCCAGCAGGCCCGGGACGATACAAGAGACCCAGTACTTC.